The clone carrying this T cell receptor (beta chain) has a handful of counts. This sample stems from a study of blood T cell repertoires in COVID-19. Method: immunoSEQ multiplex PCR; TCRdb's copy keeps in-frame clones and lacks some. The table records some 200,000 clones, about 86% of them present only once. The CDR3 loop spans 15 amino acids. Per germline, CDR1 LNHNV and CDR2 YYDKDF (reference sequence). V gave up 1 base and J gave up 4 bases, with 13 bases separating them. This TCR derives from a man younger than 40 with active or convalescent COVID-19. The genes are TRBV15 and TRBJ1-2, with D perhaps matching TRBD1 (5 bases). Sequencing was performed on peripheral blood. This chain's CDR3 is CATSRARGGTYGYTF. The CDR3 nucleotides read TGTGCCACCAGCAGAGCCCGGGGGGGGACCTATGGCTACACCTTC.